A selection of T cell receptor beta chains follows, all from one sample in a study of blood T cells in healthy people across ages. TCRdb called the 5' RACE reads again in MiXCR, with one record for every CDR3 protein. The sample lists 1.5 million to 2 million distinct CDR3 sequences, 28% occurring once. Sequenced sample: blood. These TCRs come from a woman in her 30s in good health. CDR3s include the opening cysteine and the closing phenylalanine or tryptophan. Part of the rows lack a size; the others show once, few, many or a class for expanded clones.

V	size	J	CDR3
TRBV12-3/TRBV12-4	many	TRBJ2-4	CASSFSGYAKNIQYF
TRBV7-3	few	TRBJ2-5	CASSLRGGARETQYF
TRBV5-1	few	TRBJ2-3	CASSVDSPRDTQYF
TRBV7-2	-	TRBJ2-7	CASTRPGESRERYF
TRBV20-1	-	TRBJ2-1	CSGISSLAYNEQFF
TRBV20-1	-	TRBJ1-2	CSARVGTAVYTF
TRBV7-8	-	TRBJ1-2	CASSAGRAQGGYTF
TRBV2	-	TRBJ2-4	CASRQGAIQYF
TRBV2	-	TRBJ1-5	CASSPGPGTGRQPQHF
TRBV12-3/TRBV12-4	many	TRBJ2-1	CASSLQGRGEQFF
TRBV7-2	-	TRBJ2-5	CASSPDRRLEQQYF
TRBV28	once	TRBJ1-2	CASSRREQGTNYGYTF
TRBV4-2	many	TRBJ2-5	CASSQQGLETQYF
TRBV6-5	few	TRBJ2-5	CASSYSGRGPETQYF
TRBV20-1	-	TRBJ2-3	CSAMGGGTDTQYF
TRBV7-9	few	TRBJ2-3	CASSLWRDSDTQYF
TRBV12-3/TRBV12-4	few	TRBJ2-3	CASIPGLATDTQYF
TRBV27	-	TRBJ1-5	CASSSQNQPQHF
TRBV20-1	few	TRBJ2-7	CSASKGLASSYEQYF
TRBV7-9	few	TRBJ1-2	CASRPQTGNCTF
TRBV5-6	-	TRBJ1-2	CASREIKTAYYGYTF
TRBV29-1	-	TRBJ2-5	CSSRGGGNSYNEQYF
TRBV5-1	few	TRBJ1-2	CASSLGGNIYGYTF
TRBV7-8	-	TRBJ1-5	CASSLYRDRGNQPQHF
TRBV7-6	few	TRBJ2-2	CASSHPAGGETGELFF
TRBV6-2/TRBV6-3	-	TRBJ1-2	CASSRLGRSGYTF
TRBV14	-	-	CASSQVRTGGEQYF
TRBV4-1	once	TRBJ2-1	CASTRGPEFNNEQFF
TRBV20-1	-	TRBJ1-4	CSAREGSVWEKLFF
TRBV24-1	-	TRBJ2-1	CATSSPSTSYNEQFF
TRBV7-2	-	TRBJ2-5	CAGGFPKETQYF
TRBV10-2	few	TRBJ2-3	CASRETGTIGADTQYF
TRBV5-1	few	TRBJ2-3	CASSSGTSADTDTQYF
TRBV6-2/TRBV6-3	-	TRBJ2-4	CASSPGQASLNEQYF
TRBV5-6	-	TRBJ1-1	CASSPGGTEKAFF
TRBV3-1	few	TRBJ1-6	CASSQDRQVYSPLHF
TRBV9	few	TRBJ2-1	CASSVVGGPPNEQFF
TRBV12-3/TRBV12-4	-	TRBJ1-2	CASSPTEGQGSNYGYTF
TRBV13	-	TRBJ2-3	CASSLRRRGEGLQGTDTQYF
TRBV18	-	TRBJ2-1	CASSPIGEYNEQFF
TRBV20-1	few	TRBJ1-1	CSASWGQFMNTEAFF
TRBV29-1	-	TRBJ2-5	CSVRGGDGEEQYF
TRBV12-3/TRBV12-4	once	TRBJ1-2	CASNLDRDYGYTF
TRBV6-5	-	TRBJ2-1	CASSYRERDYNEQFF
TRBV4-2	-	TRBJ2-3	CASSQDESDTQYF
TRBV5-4	many	TRBJ2-1	CASSPDWFSYNEQFF
TRBV6-1	-	TRBJ2-1	CATLGGSYNEQFF
TRBV29-1	many	TRBJ2-7	CSVGGGGYEQYF
TRBV11-2	-	TRBJ2-1	CASSLAGTGGAGYQFF
TRBV5-1	-	TRBJ2-5	CASSPTSGGAPNEQYF
TRBV7-2	-	TRBJ2-3	CASSSATSGAGTDTQYF
TRBV5-1	few	TRBJ2-6	CASSGGSSGANVRTF
TRBV18	once	TRBJ1-1	CASSGGVGALGTEAFF
TRBV7-9	-	TRBJ2-4	CASSSDGDFSKNIQYF
TRBV6-1	-	TRBJ2-6	CASSEQGANVLTF
TRBV5-1	-	TRBJ2-1	CASSLELGQGRFF